The TCR beta chain under discussion was sequenced for a study of cytomegalovirus exposure and HLA in healthy donors. Background on the study: The roughly 110 validation repertoires were produced on the same platform as the 650 or so repertoires of the first cohort. This was reported in a later analysis.

Points on this clone: Its cognate antigen is unknown.

Method: immunoSEQ multiplex PCR; TCRdb's copy keeps in-frame clones and lacks some. The sample shows some 90,000 clones, roughly 96% of them seen only once. Study-level points and caveats: Most TCR sequences proved rare, with some public TCRs found in many donors.

The receptor was derived from a man in his late teens or twenties in good health and CMV-seronegative. Sequenced: PBMCs.

Here the CDR3 DNA reads TGTGCCAGCAGCCTCGTTCCGGGAAACACCATATATTTT. As protein: CASSLVPGNTIYF. The chain carries TRBV5-5 and TRBJ1-3; D uncertain. Germline V gene sequence: CDR1 SGHKS, CDR2 YYEKEE (reference sequence). This CDR3 contains 13 residues. V lost 4 bases, J lost 4 bases, and 9 bases lay in between. Together with reference TRBV5-5 and TRBJ1-3, the CDR3 gives the full variable domain: DAGVTQSPTHLIKTRGQQVTLRCSPISGHKSVSWYQQVLGQGPQFIFQYYEKEERGRGNFPDRFSARQFPNYSSELNVNALLLGDSALYLCASSLVPGNTIYFGEGSWLTVV.